The entry below describes one TCR beta chain. As handled by the study authors: Amplification of reference gene primers was used by the study to estimate nucleated cell counts. Produced via immunoSEQ multiplex PCR; TCRdb's table is partial and in-frame only. V and J calls and clone size are as listed in that table; D and trimming were resolved from the DNA. Among roughly 100,000 clones listed, about 90% were seen once. This entry belongs to a study of blood T cell repertoires in COVID-19. Study-wide context: The origin of the acute and convalescent COVID-19 samples was the United States, Italy and Spain.

This CDR3 region has 17 residues. After removal of 3 bases from V and 7 bases from J, the junction contained 11 bases not matched to a gene. Germline V gene sequence: CDR1 MGHRA, CDR2 YSYEKL. The chain links TRBV4-1 to TRBJ2-1, with 11 nucleotides matching TRBD2. What was sequenced was peripheral blood. The clonotype originates from a man between 45 and 60 years old with COVID-19, enrolled during active disease. The CDR3 here is CASSHAPTSGAGNEQFF. CDR3 sequence (DNA): TGCGCCAGCAGCCATGCCCCGACTAGCGGGGCAGGGAATGAGCAGTTCTTC.